These 25 T cell receptor beta chains originate from one sample sequenced in a study of blood T cells in healthy people across ages. The use of a sample-barcoded 5' primer and a J-beta primer mix characterized a second PCR of roughly 6 to 11 cycles. TCRdb re-called the 5' RACE reads through MiXCR, storing one row per CDR3 protein. The sample yields around 1,000,000 distinct CDR3 sequences, almost 25% seen once. These same data were also listed under a study on T cells of mothers and their children.

The sequenced material came from blood. The receptor set was obtained from a girl aged 2 to 10 in good health.

The chain recombines TRBV6-5 with TRBJ1-2, with a possible D match to TRBD1 (5 bases). The CDR3 runs to 13 residues. V was clipped by 6 bases and J by 4 bases, with 12 bases between them. Germline CDR1 MNHEY, CDR2 SVGAGI. The CDR3 region is CASSQLGAYGYTF. The CDR3 DNA is TGTGCCAGCAGCCAACTAGGGGCCTATGGCTACACCTTC.

This clonotype was picked up a small number of times. The chain combines TRBV4-1 with TRBJ2-7; 8 bases agree with TRBD2. V was pared by 1 base and J by 4 bases, with 3 bases of the junction left unmatched. CDR1 is MGHRA, CDR2 YSYEKL, per germline. The CDR3 extends over 14 amino acids. CDR3 nucleotides: TGCGCCAGCAGCCAAGTCGGGAGGGAATACGAGCAGTACGTC. It yields the protein CASSQVGREYEQYV.

This chain uses TRBV7-2 with TRBJ2-7, with 11 bases lining up with TRBD1. The germline V gene encodes CDR1 SGHTA and CDR2 FQGNSA. With V trimmed by 2 bases and J by 0 bases, 3 bases remained unmatched. This CDR3 contains 16 residues. The CDR3 here is CASSLRGTGGSYEQYF. As DNA, the CDR3 is TGTGCCAGCAGCTTAAGGGGGACAGGGGGCTCCTACGAGCAGTACTTC.

In this sample, this clonotype turned up a few times. This chain connects TRBV28 to TRBJ2-3, with 16 bases identical to TRBD2. Germline CDR1 reads MDHEN; CDR2 reads SYDVKM. J lost 2 bases, V lost 4 bases, and 12 bases had no gene match. The CDR3 is made up of 20 amino acids. Here the CDR3 reads CASSSPGTSGGADVTDTQYF. As DNA, the CDR3 is TGTGCCAGCAGTTCCCCTGGGACTAGCGGGGGGGCCGATGTCACAGATACGCAGTATTTT.

V usage is TRBV29-1 and J usage is TRBJ2-3; TRBD1 might be the D (6 bases). The CDR3 is made up of 15 amino acids. Germline-derived CDR1 and CDR2 are SQVTM and ANQGSEA. The V end lost 4 bases, the J end lost 0 bases, and 14 bases lay between the germline ends. CDR3 DNA sequence: TGCAGCGTTGTGGGGACAATCGGGAGCACAGATACGCAGTATTTT. Residues: CSVVGTIGSTDTQYF.

The V call is TRBV25-1, the J call TRBJ1-2, with 7 bases lining up with TRBD1. Germline values: CDR1 MGHDK, CDR2 SYGVNS. Losses at the gene ends were 0 bases for V and 4 bases for J; bases not matched to a gene: 8. The length of the CDR3 is 16 residues. For the CDR3, the DNA is TGTGCCAGCAGTGAATATAGTTATGGGACAGTCTATGGCTACACCTTC. Its translation is CASSEYSYGTVYGYTF.

The chain links TRBV4-1 to TRBJ2-4, with 8 bases identical to TRBD1. Germline values: CDR1 MGHRA, CDR2 YSYEKL. CDR3 size: 15 residues. Trimming took 0 bases from V and 9 from J; bases not matched to a gene: 7. The DNA of the CDR3 is TGCGCCAGCAGCCAAGAGACAGGGGTGAGGGGCATTCAGTACTTC. Its translation is CASSQETGVRGIQYF.

The V and J genes are TRBV29-1 and TRBJ2-5; D remains ambiguous. The end of the DNA aligns better with TRBJ2-7, so the J call may be wrong. The CDR3 loop spans 13 amino acids. The germline CDR1 and CDR2 sequences are SQVTM and ANQGSEA. The CDR3 loop is CSVVPSSSYEQYF. In DNA form, the CDR3 reads TGCAGCGTTGTTCCTTCTAGCTCCTACGAGCAGTACTTC.

This clonotype was counted only a few times. J is TRBJ2-1 and V is TRBV20-1, with D possibly being TRBD2 (5 bases). The ends were cut back, 6 bases at V and 6 bases at J, with 15 bases in the middle. The CDR3 spans 13 residues. Germline V gene sequence: CDR1 DFQATT, CDR2 SNEGSKA (reference sequence). The CDR3 nucleotides are TGCAGTGCCCCCTTGATGGACTTCAATGAGCAGTTCTTC. It codes for CSAPLMDFNEQFF.

This clonotype was seen only a few times. V is TRBV12-3 or TRBV12-4 and J is TRBJ2-5, with 7 bases fitting TRBD2. The DNA end favors TRBJ2-1, so the J call may be wrong. The CDR3 is 15 amino acids. The DNA of the CDR3 is TGTGCCAGCAGTGAGGGCGGGGGTCCCTACAATGAGCAGTTCTTC. This codes for CASSEGGGPYNEQFF.

The chain couples TRBV11-2 to TRBJ2-5; D is unclear. Germline lookup yields CDR1 SGHAT and CDR2 FQNNGV. The CDR3 totals 15 residues. V lost 5 bases and J lost 5, with 18 bases in between. CDR3 DNA: TGTGCCAGCAGCACCCCGGTCAAACCCGGGGAGACCCAGTACTTC. This codes for CASSTPVKPGETQYF.

The CDR3 here is CASTVWGRNTEAFF. The CDR3, as DNA: TGTGCCAGCACGGTCTGGGGAAGGAACACTGAAGCTTTCTTT. This sequence joins TRBV6-2 or TRBV6-3 and TRBJ1-1; D unclear. CDR1 is MNHEY, CDR2 SVGEGT, per germline. Trimming removed 7 bases at V and 1 base at J, with 13 bases between. The CDR3 sequence is 14 residues long.

In this sample, this clonotype turned up a few times. CDR3 coding DNA: TGTGCCAGCAGCTTAGGATGGGGCAATGGTGGCTACACCTTC. Amino acid sequence: CASSLGWGNGGYTF. The J gene is TRBJ1-2, the V gene TRBV7-2; the D gene is possibly TRBD1 (5 bases). The germline CDR1 and CDR2 sequences are SGHTA and FQGNSA. The CDR3 extends over 14 amino acids. Between the trimmed V and J ends, which lost 1 base and 7 bases, there was a span of 13 bases. The entire variable domain, with the rest obtained from reference TRBV7-2 and TRBJ1-2, is as follows: GAGVSQSPSNKVTEKGKDVELRCDPISGHTALYWYRQSLGQGLEFLIYFQGNSAPDKSGLPSDRFSAERTGGSVSTLTIQRTQQEDSAVYLCASSLGWGNGGYTFGSGTRLTVV.

The chain employs TRBV20-1 and TRBJ2-7; 7 bases match TRBD2. Losses at the gene ends were 6 bases for V and 6 bases for J; bases not matched to a gene: 14. The CDR3 totals 14 residues. Per the germline V gene, CDR1 is DFQATT and CDR2 is SNEGSKA (reference sequence). The CDR3 sequence is CSAKSPLSGVEQYF. In DNA form, the CDR3 reads TGCAGTGCCAAGTCACCCCTAAGCGGGGTCGAGCAGTACTTC.

The chain uses TRBV29-1 and TRBJ1-4, with unresolved D. Germline lookup yields CDR1 SQVTM and CDR2 ANQGSEA. The CDR3 totals 10 residues. Between the trimmed V and J ends, which lost 4 bases and 12 bases, there was a span of 9 bases. Here the CDR3 DNA reads TGCAGCGTTGGCGTTGAGGAACTGTTTTTT. This translates into CSVGVEELFF.

The chain combines TRBV29-1 with TRBJ2-3; D unresolved. With 1 base removed from V and 6 bases from J, the gap between germline ends came to 11 bases. Germline V gives CDR1 SQVTM, CDR2 ANQGSEA. CDR3 length equals 13 residues. The CDR3: CSVEAEYRDTQYF. The DNA of the CDR3 is TGCAGCGTTGAAGCCGAGTATAGGGATACGCAGTATTTT.

This clonotype was detected many times. The rearrangement joins TRBV9 to TRBJ2-5; D is unresolved. CDR1 and CDR2 from the germline V gene are SGDLS and YYNGEE. The V end was cut by 3 bases, the J end by 5 bases, with 11 bases between. The CDR3 runs 13 residues. The CDR3: CASSGGVGETQYF. The DNA for the CDR3 is TGTGCCAGCAGCGGAGGTGTCGGGGAGACCCAGTACTTC. The whole variable domain, filled in from reference TRBV9 and TRBJ2-5, reads DSGVTQTPKHLITATGQRVTLRCSPRSGDLSVYWYQQSLDQGLQFLIQYYNGEERAKGNILERFSAQQFPDLHSELNLSSLELGDSALYFCASSGGVGETQYFGPGTRLLVL.

This clonotype showed up just a few times. This chain uses TRBV20-1 with TRBJ2-5; no clear D. Looked up from germline, CDR1 is DFQATT and CDR2 is SNEGSKA (reference sequence). The CDR3 is 14 amino acids. The V and J ends lost 2 bases and 1 base respectively, with 11 bases between them. The CDR3 sequence is CSARHGPAQETQYF. The DNA of the CDR3 is TGCAGTGCTAGACACGGGCCGGCCCAAGAGACCCAGTACTTC.

The V gene is TRBV29-1, the J gene TRBJ2-5; TRBD2 matches 7 bases. The tail of the sequence fits TRBJ2-7 better, so the J call may be wrong. Looked up from germline, CDR1 is SQVTM and CDR2 is ANQGSEA. The length of the CDR3 is 12 residues. The CDR3 bases are TGCAGCGTTGCTAGCGGAAAATACGAGCAGTACTTC. Residues: CSVASGKYEQYF.

The chain recombines TRBV9 with TRBJ2-1, with D maybe TRBD2 (5 bases). The CDR3 contains 13 residues. The germline V and J ends were trimmed by 0 bases and 8 bases, with 9 bases remaining between them. Germline CDR1 and CDR2: SGDLS and YYNGEE. This CDR3 reads CASSVGGLDEQFF. The CDR3 DNA reads as TGTGCCAGCAGCGTAGGAGGGTTGGATGAGCAGTTCTTC.

This clonotype occurred a few times. This rearrangement joins TRBV29-1 to TRBJ2-3; no clear D. Germline V gene sequence: CDR1 SQVTM, CDR2 ANQGSEA. Deletions cut 7 bases from V and 6 bases from J, with 17 bases between. The CDR3 is made up of 13 amino acids. CDR3 amino acids: CSARARLTDTQYF. The CDR3 DNA reads as TGCAGCGCAAGGGCGCGTCTCACCGATACGCAGTATTTT.

This clonotype was seen only a few times. V gene TRBV14 combines with J gene TRBJ2-7, with D perhaps TRBD1 (5 bases). Germline V lookup: CDR1 SGHDN, CDR2 FVKESK. The CDR3 consists of 13 residues. Deletions cut 1 base from V and 3 bases from J, with 7 bases between. The CDR3 here is CASSQVDSYEQYF. The CDR3 DNA reads TGTGCCAGCAGCCAAGTTGACAGCTACGAGCAGTACTTC.

The rearrangement joins TRBV16 to TRBJ2-5; 9 bases align to TRBD1. The J call may be in error: the DNA end matches TRBJ2-7 better. Germline lookup yields CDR1 KGHSY and CDR2 FQNENV. This CDR3 has 14 amino acids. DNA for the CDR3: TGTGCCAGCAGCCCCGGGACAGGGTTTGACGAGCAGTACTTC. It encodes CASSPGTGFDEQYF.

This clonotype was counted only a few times. This chain links TRBV14 with TRBJ2-2, with a weak D call TRBD1 (6 bases). Germline V lookup: CDR1 SGHDN, CDR2 FVKESK. The CDR3 spans 13 residues. The germline V and J ends were trimmed by 3 bases and 7 bases, with 9 bases remaining between them. CDR3 amino acids: CASSHLQGGELFF. CDR3 nucleotides: TGTGCCAGCAGCCATTTACAGGGCGGGGAGCTGTTTTTT.

This clonotype was picked up many times. The chain recombines TRBV6-5 with TRBJ2-7; possibly TRBD1 for D (5 bases). CDR1 and CDR2 (germline): MNHEY, SVGAGI. CDR3 size: 13 residues. With 2 bases removed from V and 3 bases from J, the gap between germline ends came to 8 bases. Here the CDR3 reads CASSYRDSYEQYF. For the CDR3, the DNA is TGTGCCAGCAGTTACCGCGACAGCTACGAGCAGTACTTC.